This TCR beta chain derives from a study of OX40 agonist ivuxolimab in advanced cancers. Study-level results: Expanded clones were, on average, more numerous among CD8+ T cells than CD4+. CD4+ and CD8+ T cells in blood underwent clonal expansion by week 6 at 0.1 to 3.0 mg/kg.

Using immunoSEQ multiplex PCR, the repertoire was profiled, and TCRdb retains in-frame clones only, with some absent. The sample holds 20,000 to 25,000 clones, approximately 80% seen once. V dropped 3 bases and J dropped 8; count of bases not matched to a gene: 18. The germline V gene encodes CDR1 SGHNT and CDR2 YENEEA. This CDR3 region has 17 residues. Prior autoimmune disease or systemic immunosuppression barred patients. A note on this clone: Its antigen is unidentified.

The TCR sequence derives from an adult with an advanced solid tumor such as melanoma, head and neck, liver or kidney cancer. The rearrangement links TRBV11-3 to TRBJ1-2, with 7 bases identical to TRBD1. The starting material was CD4+ or CD8+ T cells sorted from blood, obtained in a trial of the OX40 agonist ivuxolimab. CDR3 bases: TGTGCCAGCAGCTTTTTTTGGACAGGATCCCCCCCACGCGGCTACACCTTC. Residues: CASSFFWTGSPPRGYTF.